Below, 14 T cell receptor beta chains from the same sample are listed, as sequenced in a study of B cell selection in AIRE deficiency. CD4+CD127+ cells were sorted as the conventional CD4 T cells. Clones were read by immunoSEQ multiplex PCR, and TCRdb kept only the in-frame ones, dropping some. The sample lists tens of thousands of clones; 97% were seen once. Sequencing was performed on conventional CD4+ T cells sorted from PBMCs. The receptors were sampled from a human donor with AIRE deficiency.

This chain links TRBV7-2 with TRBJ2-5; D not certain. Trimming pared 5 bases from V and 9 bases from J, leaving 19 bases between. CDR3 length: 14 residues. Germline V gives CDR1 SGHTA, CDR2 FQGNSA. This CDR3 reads CASSPRGPKVAQYF. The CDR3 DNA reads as TGTGCCAGCAGCCCGAGAGGCCCTAAAGTAGCCCAGTACTTC. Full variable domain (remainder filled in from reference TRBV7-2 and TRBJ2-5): GAGVSQSPSNKVTEKGKDVELRCDPISGHTALYWYRQSLGQGLEFLIYFQGNSAPDKSGLPSDRFSAERTGGSVSTLTIQRTQQEDSAVYLCASSPRGPKVAQYFGPGTRLLVL.

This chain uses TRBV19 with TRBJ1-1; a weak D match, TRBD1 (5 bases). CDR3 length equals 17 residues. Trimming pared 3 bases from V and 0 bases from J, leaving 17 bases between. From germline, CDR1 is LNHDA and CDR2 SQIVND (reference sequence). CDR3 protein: CASSIHRSGRLNTEAFF. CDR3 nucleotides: TGTGCCAGTAGTATCCACCGGTCGGGACGGTTGAACACTGAAGCTTTCTTT.

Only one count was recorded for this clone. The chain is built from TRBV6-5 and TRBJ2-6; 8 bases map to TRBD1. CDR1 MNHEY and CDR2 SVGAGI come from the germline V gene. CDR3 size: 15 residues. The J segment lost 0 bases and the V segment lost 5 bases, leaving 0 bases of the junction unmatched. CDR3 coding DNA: TGTGCCAGCAGTGGACAGGGCTCTGGGGCCAACGTCCTGACTTTC. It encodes CASSGQGSGANVLTF.

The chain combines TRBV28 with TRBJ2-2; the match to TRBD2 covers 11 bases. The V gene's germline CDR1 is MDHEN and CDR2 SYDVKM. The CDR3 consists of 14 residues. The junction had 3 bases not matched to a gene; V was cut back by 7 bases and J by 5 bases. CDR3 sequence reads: CASTTSGRTGELFF. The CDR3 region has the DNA TGTGCCAGCACAACTAGCGGGAGAACCGGGGAGCTGTTTTTT.

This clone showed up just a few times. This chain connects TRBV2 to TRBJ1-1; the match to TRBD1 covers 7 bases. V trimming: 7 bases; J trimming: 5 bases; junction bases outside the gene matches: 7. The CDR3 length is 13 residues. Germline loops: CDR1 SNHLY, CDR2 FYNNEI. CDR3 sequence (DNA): TGTGCCAGCAACCCGACAGGGCGGACTGAAGCTTTCTTT. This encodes CASNPTGRTEAFF.

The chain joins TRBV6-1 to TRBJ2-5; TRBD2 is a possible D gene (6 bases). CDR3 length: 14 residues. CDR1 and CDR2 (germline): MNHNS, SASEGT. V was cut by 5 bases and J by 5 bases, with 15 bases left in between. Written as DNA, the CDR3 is TGTGCCAGCAGTATCCAGACTAGACGGGAGACCCAGTACTTC. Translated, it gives CASSIQTRRETQYF.

The CDR3 DNA reads TGTGCCAGCAGCGTAGGGCGGGGGGCCAGCACAGATACGCAGTATTTT. Amino acids: CASSVGRGASTDTQYF. The V gene is TRBV9, the J gene TRBJ2-3, with 8 nucleotides matching TRBD2. Germline CDR1 and CDR2: SGDLS and YYNGEE. V gave up 0 bases and J gave up 0 bases; unmatched junction bases: 3. This CDR3 spans 16 amino acids.

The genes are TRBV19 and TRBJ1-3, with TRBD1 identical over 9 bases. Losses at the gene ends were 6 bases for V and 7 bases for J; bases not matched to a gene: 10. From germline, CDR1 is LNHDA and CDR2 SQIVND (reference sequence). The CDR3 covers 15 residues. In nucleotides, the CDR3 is TGTGCCAGTAGGGACAGGGGTGCGGCGTGGAACACCATATATTTT. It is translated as CASRDRGAAWNTIYF. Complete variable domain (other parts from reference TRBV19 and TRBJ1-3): DGGITQSPKYLFRKEGQNVTLSCEQNLNHDAMYWYRQDPGQGLRLIYYSQIVNDFQKGDIAEGYSVSREKKESFPLTVTSAQKNPTAFYLCASRDRGAAWNTIYFGEGSWLTVV.

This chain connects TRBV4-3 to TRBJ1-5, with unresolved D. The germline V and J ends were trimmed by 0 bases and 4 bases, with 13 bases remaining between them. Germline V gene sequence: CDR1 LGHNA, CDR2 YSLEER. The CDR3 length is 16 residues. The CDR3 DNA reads TGCGCCAGCAGCCAAGAAGTGGGGAGGCGGAATCAGCCCCAGCATTTT. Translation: CASSQEVGRRNQPQHF.

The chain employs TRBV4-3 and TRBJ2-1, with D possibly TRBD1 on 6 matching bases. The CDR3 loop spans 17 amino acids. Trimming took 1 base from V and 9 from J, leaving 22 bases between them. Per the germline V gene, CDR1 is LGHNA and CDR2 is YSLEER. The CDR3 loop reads CASSQAFWAAGAGEQFF. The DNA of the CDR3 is TGCGCCAGCAGCCAAGCATTCTGGGCGGCAGGGGCCGGTGAGCAGTTCTTC.

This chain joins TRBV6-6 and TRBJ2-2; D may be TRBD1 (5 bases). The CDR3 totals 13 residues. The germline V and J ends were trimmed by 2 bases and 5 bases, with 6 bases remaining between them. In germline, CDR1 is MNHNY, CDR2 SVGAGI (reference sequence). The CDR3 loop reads CASSYAGTGELFF. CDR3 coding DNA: TGTGCCAGCAGTTACGCAGGGACCGGGGAGCTGTTTTTT.

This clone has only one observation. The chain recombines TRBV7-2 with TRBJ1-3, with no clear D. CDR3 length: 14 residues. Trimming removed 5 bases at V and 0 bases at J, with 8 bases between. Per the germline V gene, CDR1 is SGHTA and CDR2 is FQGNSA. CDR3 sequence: CASSASISGNTIYF. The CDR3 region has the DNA TGTGCCAGCAGCGCCTCCATCTCTGGAAACACCATATATTTT.

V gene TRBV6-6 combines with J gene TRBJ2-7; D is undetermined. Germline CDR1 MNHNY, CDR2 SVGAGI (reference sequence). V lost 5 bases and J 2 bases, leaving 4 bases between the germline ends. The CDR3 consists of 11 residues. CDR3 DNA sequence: TGTGCCAGCAGTCAGGCCTACGAGCAGTACTTC. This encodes CASSQAYEQYF.

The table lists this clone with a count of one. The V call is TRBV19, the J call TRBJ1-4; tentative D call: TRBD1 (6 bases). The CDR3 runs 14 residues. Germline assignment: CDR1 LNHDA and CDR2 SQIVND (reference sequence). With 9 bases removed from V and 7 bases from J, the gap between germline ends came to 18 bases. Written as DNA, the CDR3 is TGTGCCAGCTTACCCAGGGGCTTTGGTGAAAAACTGTTTTTT. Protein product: CASLPRGFGEKLFF.